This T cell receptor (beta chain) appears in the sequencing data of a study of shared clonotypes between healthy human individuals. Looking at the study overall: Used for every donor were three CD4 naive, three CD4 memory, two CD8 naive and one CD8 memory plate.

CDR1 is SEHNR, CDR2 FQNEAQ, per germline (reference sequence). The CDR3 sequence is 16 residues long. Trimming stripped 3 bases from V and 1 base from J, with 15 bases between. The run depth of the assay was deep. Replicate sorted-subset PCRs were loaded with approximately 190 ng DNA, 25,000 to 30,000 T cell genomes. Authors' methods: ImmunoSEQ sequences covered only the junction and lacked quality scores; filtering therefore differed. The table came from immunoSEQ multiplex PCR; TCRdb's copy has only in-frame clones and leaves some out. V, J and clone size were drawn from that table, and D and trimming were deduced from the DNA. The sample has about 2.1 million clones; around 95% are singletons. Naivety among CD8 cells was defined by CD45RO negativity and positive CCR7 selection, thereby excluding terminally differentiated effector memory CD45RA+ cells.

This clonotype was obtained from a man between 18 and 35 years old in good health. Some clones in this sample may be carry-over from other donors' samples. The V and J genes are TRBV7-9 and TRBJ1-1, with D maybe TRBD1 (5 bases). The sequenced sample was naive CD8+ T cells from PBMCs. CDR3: CASSFPAGLKNTEAFF. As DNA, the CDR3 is TGTGCCAGCAGCTTCCCGGCAGGGCTGAAGAACACTGAAGCTTTCTTT.